This T cell receptor (beta chain) was profiled in a study of blood T cells in healthy people across ages (dated by TCRdb to the mid-2010s). Background on the whole study: In model experiments, template switching captured about one uniquely barcoded TCR beta cDNA molecule for every two T cells. The study measured age-related changes in TCR beta repertoire diversity using deep sequencing normalized with unique cDNA molecular identifiers. Four age groups were formed from the donors: young (average around 15 years), middle-aged (more than 35), aged (under 70) and long-lived (more than 75). To avoid experimental bias, donors of different ages were distributed randomly across sequencing lanes. The study analyzed two additional independent replicas of 1 million unique cDNA reads from the same blood draw for two donors, one aged 18 to 30 and one aged 80 or older. The paper as a whole reports these results and caveats: The long-lived group showed more naive CD4+ T cells, fewer expanded clones and increased TCR diversity than the aged group, suggesting age selection. Estimates of total diversity from one million sequenced T cells were regarded as lower bounds and underestimates. Conclusive comparison of naive and antigen-experienced compartments was prevented by the profiling of bulk unsorted PBMCs. As age increased, observed TCR beta diversity per million T cells dropped in a roughly linear way, and a significant reduction was already evident by age 40. Observed TCR beta diversity correlated strongly with the percentage of naive T cells measured by flow cytometry. Donor CMV infection status was unknown, potentially confounding age-related changes in expanded clonotypes.

In the case of this clonotype: Its antigen remains unidentified. No clone much larger than this one lies a single base away; base qualities are absent.

Preparation of the library involved 5' RACE. Sequencing was performed on an Illumina HiSeq 2500. A second about 7 to 12 cycle PCR used a sample-barcoded 5' primer and a J-beta primer mix. A unique molecular identifier was introduced onto each TCR beta cDNA molecule by a template-switch 5' adaptor carrying 12 random nucleotides. At least 2.5 million CDR3-containing paired-end reads were obtained from each sample. All of the RNA was converted into first-strand cDNA using the Mint cDNA synthesis kit, with a TRBC-specific oligonucleotide serving as the primer. After uracil-DNA glycosylase treatment, a first 18-cycle PCR used universal primers M1SS and BC2_uni_R on all cDNA. Per the authors' processing: Each sample was normalized by randomly selecting 1 million high-quality reads, each carrying a distinct molecular identifier. Reads with shared molecular identifiers were discarded instead of being binned into consensus sequences. CDR3 identification, clonotype clustering and error correction used MiTCR with a Q25 quality threshold and the strictest error-elimination algorithm. A nonparametric unseen species model using Euler transformation provided a lower-bound estimate of total TCR beta diversity. The public reads were quality trimmed at Q25 with fastp and then assembled into clones with MiXCR by TCRdb, keeping productive beta chains. Under each unique CDR3 protein, matching rows form one entry showing the most common genes and DNA. The V and J calls and clone size come from TCRdb's table, not from the authors' own analysis. For this sample there are about 1.6 million distinct CDR3 sequences; roughly 32% appear just once. Jointly, the top ten make up approximately 11% of the sample.

Donors were a few dozen systemically healthy Caucasian individuals from Russia aged roughly 6 to 90 years. About 9.1 milliliters of peripheral blood were collected from each donor into EDTA-treated Vacutainer tubes. PBMCs were isolated by Ficoll-Paque density-gradient centrifugation, with at least 6.5 million obtained per sample. Total RNA was extracted from PBMCs with Trizol reagent, with at least 6 micrograms obtained per sample. For every donor, flow cytometry on a PBMC aliquot measured the percentage of naive CD45RAhigh/CD27high T cells. This receptor was taken from a woman aged 25 to 45 in good health. Sequenced input: blood.

The nucleotides are TGCGCCAGCAACTCTGGACAGGGGGCAAACTATGGCTACACCTTC. Translated, this is CASNSGQGANYGYTF. The V gene is TRBV5-1 and the J gene is TRBJ1-2; TRBD1 matches 11 bases in the middle. CDR1 SGHRS and CDR2 YFSETQ are derived from the germline V gene. The junction shows trimming of 6 bases on V and 2 bases on J, and the gene matches do not reach 6 bases of it. Counted from cysteine to phenylalanine, this CDR3 has 15 amino acids. This entry keeps only the CDR3 DNA: 45 bases, framed from base 1.